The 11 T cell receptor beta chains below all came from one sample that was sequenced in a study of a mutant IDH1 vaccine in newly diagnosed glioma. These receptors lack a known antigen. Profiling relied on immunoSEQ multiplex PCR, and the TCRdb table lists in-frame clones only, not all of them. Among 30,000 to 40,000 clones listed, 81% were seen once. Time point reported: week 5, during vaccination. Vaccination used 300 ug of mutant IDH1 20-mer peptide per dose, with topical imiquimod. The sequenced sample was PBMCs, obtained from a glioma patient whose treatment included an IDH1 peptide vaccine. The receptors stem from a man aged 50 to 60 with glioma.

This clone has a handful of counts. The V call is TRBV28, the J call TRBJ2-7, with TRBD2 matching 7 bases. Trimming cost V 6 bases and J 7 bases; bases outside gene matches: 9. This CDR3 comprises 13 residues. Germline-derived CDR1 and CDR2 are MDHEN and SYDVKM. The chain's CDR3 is CASSRGGTGEQYF. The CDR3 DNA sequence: TGTGCCAGCAGCCGCGGGGGAACGGGGGAGCAGTACTTC. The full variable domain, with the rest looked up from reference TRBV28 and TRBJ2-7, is DVKVTQSSRYLVKRTGEKVFLECVQDMDHENMFWYRQDPGLGLRLIYFSYDVKMKEKGDIPEGYSVSREKKERFSLILESASTNQTSMYLCASSRGGTGEQYFGPGTRLTVT.

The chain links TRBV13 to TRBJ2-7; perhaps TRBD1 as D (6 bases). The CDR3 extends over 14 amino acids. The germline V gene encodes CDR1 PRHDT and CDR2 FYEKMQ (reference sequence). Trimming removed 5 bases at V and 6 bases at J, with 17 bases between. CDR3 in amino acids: CASSLPGQISEQYF. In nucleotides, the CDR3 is TGTGCCAGCAGCCTTCCCGGACAGATTTCCGAGCAGTACTTC.

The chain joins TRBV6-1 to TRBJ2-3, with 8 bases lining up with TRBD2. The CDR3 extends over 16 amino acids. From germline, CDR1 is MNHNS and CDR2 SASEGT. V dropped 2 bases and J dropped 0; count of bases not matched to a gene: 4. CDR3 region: CASSEWPSGSTDTQYF. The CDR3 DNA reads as TGTGCCAGCAGTGAATGGCCTAGCGGGAGCACAGATACGCAGTATTTT.

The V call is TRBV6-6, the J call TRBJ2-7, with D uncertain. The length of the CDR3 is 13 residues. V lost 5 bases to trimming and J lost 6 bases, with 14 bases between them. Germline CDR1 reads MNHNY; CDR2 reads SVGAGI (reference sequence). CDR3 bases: TGTGCCAGCAGTCGTGGGCAACCCAGCGAGCAGTACTTC. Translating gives CASSRGQPSEQYF.

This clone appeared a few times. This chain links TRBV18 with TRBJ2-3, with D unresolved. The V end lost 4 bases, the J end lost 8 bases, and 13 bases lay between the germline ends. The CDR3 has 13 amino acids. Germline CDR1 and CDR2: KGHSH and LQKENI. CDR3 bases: TGTGCCAGCTCACGACCGTCTGGCGGTACGCAGTATTTT. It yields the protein CASSRPSGGTQYF.

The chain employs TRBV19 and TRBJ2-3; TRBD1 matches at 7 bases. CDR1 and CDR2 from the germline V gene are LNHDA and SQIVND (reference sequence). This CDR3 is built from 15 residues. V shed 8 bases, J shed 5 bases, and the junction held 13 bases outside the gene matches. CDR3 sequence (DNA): TGTGCCAGTTCGACAGGGTGGGGAGTGCTAGATACGCAGTATTTT. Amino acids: CASSTGWGVLDTQYF.

DNA of the CDR3: TGTGCCAGCATCCCTCAACAGGGTATGAACACTGAAGCTTTCTTT. Amino acid sequence: CASIPQQGMNTEAFF. The J gene is TRBJ1-1, the V gene TRBV7-2; possibly TRBD1 for D (6 bases). The CDR3 covers 15 residues. With 7 bases removed from V and 0 bases from J, the gap between germline ends came to 15 bases. CDR1 is SGHTA, CDR2 FQGNSA, per germline.

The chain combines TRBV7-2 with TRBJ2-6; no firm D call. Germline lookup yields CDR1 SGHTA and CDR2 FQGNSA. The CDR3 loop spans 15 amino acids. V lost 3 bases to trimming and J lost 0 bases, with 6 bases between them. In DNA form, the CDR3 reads TGTGCCAGCAGCTTTTATAACTCTGGGGCCAACGTCCTGACTTTC. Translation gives CASSFYNSGANVLTF.

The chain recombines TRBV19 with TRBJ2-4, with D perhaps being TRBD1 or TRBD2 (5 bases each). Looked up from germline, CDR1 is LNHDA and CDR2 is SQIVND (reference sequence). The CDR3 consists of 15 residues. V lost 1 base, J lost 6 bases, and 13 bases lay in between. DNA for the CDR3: TGTGCCAGTAGTATAGGAGGGCCAGGGAGAAACATTCAGTACTTC. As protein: CASSIGGPGRNIQYF. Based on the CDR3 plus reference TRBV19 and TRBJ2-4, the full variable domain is DGGITQSPKYLFRKEGQNVTLSCEQNLNHDAMYWYRQDPGQGLRLIYYSQIVNDFQKGDIAEGYSVSREKKESFPLTVTSAQKNPTAFYLCASSIGGPGRNIQYFGAGTRLSVL.

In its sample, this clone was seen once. The CDR3 DNA reads TGTGCCAGCAGTTCCGCGGGGGGAGCTAACTATGGCTACACCTTC. Translation: CASSSAGGANYGYTF. The chain uses TRBV14 and TRBJ1-2; D might be TRBD1 (5 bases). The CDR3 runs to 15 residues. V lost 6 bases and J lost 0, with 14 bases in between. Looked up from germline, CDR1 is SGHDN and CDR2 is FVKESK. Full variable domain (outside the CDR3, taken from reference TRBV14 and TRBJ1-2): EAGVTQFPSHSVIEKGQTVTLRCDPISGHDNLYWYRRVMGKEIKFLLHFVKESKQDESGMPNNRFLAERTGGTYSTLKVQPAELEDSGVYFCASSSAGGANYGYTFGSGTRLTVV.

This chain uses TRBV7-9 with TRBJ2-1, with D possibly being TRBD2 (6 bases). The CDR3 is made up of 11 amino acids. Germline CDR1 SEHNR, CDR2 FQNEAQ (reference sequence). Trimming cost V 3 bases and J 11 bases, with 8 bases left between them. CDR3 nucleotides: TGTGCCAGCAGCTTGGAGGGACAGCAGTTCTTC. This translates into CASSLEGQQFF. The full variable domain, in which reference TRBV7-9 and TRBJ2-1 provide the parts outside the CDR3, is DTGVSQNPRHKITKRGQNVTFRCDPISEHNRLYWYRQTLGQGPEFLTYFQNEAQLEKSRLLSDRFSAERPKGSFSTLEIQRTEQGDSAMYLCASSLEGQQFFGPGTRLTVL.